This TCR beta chain was recovered during a study of cytomegalovirus exposure and HLA in healthy donors. About the study: An earlier analysis identified 120 million or so unique TCR beta sequences in 150 million to 200 million T cells.

This PCR relied on a set of 60 Vbeta primers and 13 Jbeta primers. Profiling relied on immunoSEQ multiplex PCR, and the TCRdb table lists in-frame clones only, not all of them. Of almost 65,000 clones listed, around 74% are singletons. From germline, CDR1 is SGHTA and CDR2 FQGTGA. This CDR3 spans 14 amino acids. V lost 5 bases, J lost 1 base, and 2 bases stayed unmatched. The sample consisted of PBMCs. The rearrangement uses TRBV7-3 and TRBJ2-3, with 8 bases identical to TRBD2. The sequence derives from a male donor in good health and CMV-seropositive. CDR3 region: CASSISGGTDTQYF. The CDR3 DNA follows: TGTGCCAGCAGCATTAGCGGGGGCACAGATACGCAGTATTTT. Full variable domain (outside the CDR3, taken from reference TRBV7-3 and TRBJ2-3): GAGVSQTPSNKVTEKGKYVELRCDPISGHTALYWYRQSLGQGPEFLIYFQGTGAADDSGLPNDRFFAVRPEGSVSTLKIQRTERGDSAVYLCASSISGGTDTQYFGPGTRLTVL.